This TCR beta chain was profiled in a study of blood T cell repertoires in COVID-19. Only in-frame clones appear in the TCRdb table, and some are missing; sequencing was by immunoSEQ multiplex PCR. The table lists about 150,000 clones, approximately 86% of them singletons, with under 12% in the top ten. The CDR3 consists of 14 residues. V was shortened by 0 bases and J by 9 bases, with 14 bases between the two germline ends. CDR1 LGHDT and CDR2 YNNKEL come from the germline V gene (reference sequence). Sample: peripheral blood. The genes are TRBV3-1 (or the pseudogene TRBV3-2) and TRBJ1-1; perhaps TRBD1 as D (5 bases). The receptor's source is an elderly woman with active or convalescent COVID-19. The CDR3 nucleotides are TGTGCCAGCAGCCAAGACGTTGACGGGGGAAAAGCTTTCTTT. This sequence encodes CASSQDVDGGKAFF.